This entry describes one T cell receptor (beta chain). PCR primers comprised 60 Vbeta and 13 Jbeta primers. Here immunoSEQ multiplex PCR was the method, and the copy in TCRdb shows in-frame clones only, minus some. The data hold over 150,000 clones, with approximately 77% observed a single time. The data stem from a study of cytomegalovirus exposure and HLA in healthy donors. Germline V lookup: CDR1 MGHRA, CDR2 YSYEKL. The CDR3 is 13 residues long. Trimming took 3 bases from V and 6 from J, leaving 11 bases between them. The receptor was derived from a male donor in good health and CMV-seropositive. Sequenced input: PBMCs. The chain links TRBV4-1 to TRBJ1-2; D perhaps matches TRBD1 (6 bases). The CDR3, as DNA: TGCGCCAGCAGCCATGATCACAGGGATGGCTACACCTTC. It specifies CASSHDHRDGYTF.